This T cell receptor (beta chain) was profiled in a study of PD-1 blockade in classical Hodgkin lymphoma. General study points: Before treatment, complete responders showed about the same diversity as newly diagnosed patients. Reports described newly diagnosed patients as having lower baseline TCR diversity than healthy donors. Exclusion was the outcome for patients who began nivolumab under 1 year after ASCT.

The table came from immunoSEQ multiplex PCR; TCRdb's copy has only in-frame clones and leaves some out. Altogether some 6,800 clones are present, around 84% being singletons, with the ten largest covering roughly 41%. Relapse was seen in all patients after autologous stem cell transplantation, and brentuximab vedotin exposure was variable. The patients, who had relapsed/refractory classical Hodgkin lymphoma, achieved best responses of complete response, partial response or progressive disease. Concerning this clone itself: Its antigen remains unknown.

Germline CDR1 reads MNHEY; CDR2 reads SVGAGI. The CDR3 runs 15 residues. V shed 4 bases, J shed 2 bases, and the junction held 4 bases outside the gene matches. The sample consisted of peripheral blood mononuclear cells (PBMCs), taken before the second cycle of nivolumab. This clonotype was obtained from a human donor with classical Hodgkin lymphoma. The chain links TRBV6-5 to TRBJ1-2; 10 nucleotides agree with TRBD1. The CDR3 coding sequence is TGTGCCAGCAGTTCCCCGGGACAGGGGAACTATGGCTACACCTTC. Residues: CASSSPGQGNYGYTF.